This T cell receptor beta chain was sequenced during a study of T cell responses to AZD1222 COVID-19 vaccine. Findings and caveats of the study: In a largely white British group with more females than males, clonal diversity was possibly underestimated. Along spike, vaccine-associated CD4 TCRs were found throughout, with dominance at 160-218 and 743-854. Only six or seven AZD1222 recipients were seropositive at baseline.

Germline values: CDR1 MNHNS, CDR2 SASEGT. This CDR3 region has 16 residues. V lost 4 bases and J 1 base, leaving 17 bases between the germline ends. Notes on this clone: Its specificity is not known.

Using immunoSEQ multiplex PCR, the repertoire was profiled, and TCRdb retains in-frame clones only, with some absent. In the table there are tens of thousands of clones, about 92% of which are singletons. The rearrangement uses TRBV6-1 and TRBJ2-7; possible D gene TRBD2, 7 bases. The sequence derives from an adult who received the AZD1222 COVID-19 vaccine. The sequenced sample was peripheral blood, obtained 28 days after the second AZD1222 dose. CDR3 amino acids: CASSVPSGEGSYEQYF. The CDR3 DNA reads as TGTGCCAGCAGTGTCCCCTCAGGGGAGGGGTCCTACGAGCAGTACTTC.